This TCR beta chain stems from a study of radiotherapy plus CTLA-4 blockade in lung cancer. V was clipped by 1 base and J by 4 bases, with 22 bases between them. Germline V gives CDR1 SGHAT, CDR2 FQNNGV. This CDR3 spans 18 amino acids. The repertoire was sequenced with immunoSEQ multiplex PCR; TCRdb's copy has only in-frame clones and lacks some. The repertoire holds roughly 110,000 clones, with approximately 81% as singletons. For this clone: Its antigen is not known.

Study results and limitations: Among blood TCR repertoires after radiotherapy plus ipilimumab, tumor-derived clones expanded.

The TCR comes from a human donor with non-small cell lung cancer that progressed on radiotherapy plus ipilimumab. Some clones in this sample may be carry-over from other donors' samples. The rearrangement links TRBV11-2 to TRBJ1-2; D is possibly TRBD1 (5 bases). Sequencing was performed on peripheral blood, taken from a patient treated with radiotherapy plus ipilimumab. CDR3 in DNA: TGTGCCAGCAGCTTAGCAGGACCCGGGCAGGGTGTACGCTATGGCTACACCTTC. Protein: CASSLAGPGQGVRYGYTF. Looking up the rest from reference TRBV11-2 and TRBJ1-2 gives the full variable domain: EAGVAQSPRYKIIEKRQSVAFWCNPISGHATLYWYQQILGQGPKLLIQFQNNGVVDDSQLPKDRFSAERLKGVDSTLKIQPAKLEDSAVYLCASSLAGPGQGVRYGYTFGSGTRLTVV.